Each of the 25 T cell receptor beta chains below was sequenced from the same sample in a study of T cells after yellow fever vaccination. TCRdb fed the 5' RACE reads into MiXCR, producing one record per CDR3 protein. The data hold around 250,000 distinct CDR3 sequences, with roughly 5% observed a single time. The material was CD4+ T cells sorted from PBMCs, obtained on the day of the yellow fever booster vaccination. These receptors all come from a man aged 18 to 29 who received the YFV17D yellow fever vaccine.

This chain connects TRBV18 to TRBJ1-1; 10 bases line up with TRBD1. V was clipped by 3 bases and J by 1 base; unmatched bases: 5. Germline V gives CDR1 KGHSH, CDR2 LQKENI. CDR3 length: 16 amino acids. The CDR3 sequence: CASSPRQGAENTEAFF. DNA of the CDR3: TGTGCCAGCTCACCTCGACAGGGGGCCGAGAACACTGAAGCTTTCTTT. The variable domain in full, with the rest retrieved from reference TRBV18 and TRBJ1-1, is NAGVMQNPRHLVRRRGQEARLRCSPMKGHSHVYWYRQLPEEGLKFMVYLQKENIIDESGMPKERFSAEFPKEGPSILRIQQVVRGDSAAYFCASSPRQGAENTEAFFGQGTRLTVV.

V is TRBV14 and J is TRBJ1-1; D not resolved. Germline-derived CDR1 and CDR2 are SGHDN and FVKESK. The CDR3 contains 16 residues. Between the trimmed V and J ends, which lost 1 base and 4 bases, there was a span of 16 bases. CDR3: CASSQGPGESSTEAFF. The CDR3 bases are TGTGCCAGCAGCCAAGGCCCCGGGGAATCGAGCACTGAAGCTTTCTTT.

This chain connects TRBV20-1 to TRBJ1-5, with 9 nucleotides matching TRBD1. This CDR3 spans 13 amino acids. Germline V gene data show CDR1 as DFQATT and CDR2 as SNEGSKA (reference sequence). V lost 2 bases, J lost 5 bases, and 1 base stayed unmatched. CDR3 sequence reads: CSARRTGDQPQHF. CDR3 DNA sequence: TGCAGTGCTAGAAGGACAGGGGATCAGCCCCAGCATTTT.

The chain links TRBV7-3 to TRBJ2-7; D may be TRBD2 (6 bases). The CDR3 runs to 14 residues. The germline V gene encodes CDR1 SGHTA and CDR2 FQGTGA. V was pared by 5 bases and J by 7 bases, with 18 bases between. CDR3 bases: TGTGCCAGCAGCCCCGGCCGGGGTGCGGGAGAGCAGTACTTC. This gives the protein CASSPGRGAGEQYF.

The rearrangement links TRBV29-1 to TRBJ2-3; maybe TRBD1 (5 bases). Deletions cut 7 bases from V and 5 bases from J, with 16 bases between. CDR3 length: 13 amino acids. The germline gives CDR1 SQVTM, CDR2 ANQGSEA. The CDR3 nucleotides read TGCAGCGGGGGCAGGGCCGCTAAAGATACGCAGTATTTT. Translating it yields CSGGRAAKDTQYF.

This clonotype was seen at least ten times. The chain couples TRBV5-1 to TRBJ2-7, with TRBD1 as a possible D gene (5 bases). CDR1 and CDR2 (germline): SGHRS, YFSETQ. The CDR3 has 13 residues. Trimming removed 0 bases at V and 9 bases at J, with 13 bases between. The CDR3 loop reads CASSLAEGAGQYF. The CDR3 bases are TGCGCCAGCAGCTTGGCCGAAGGGGCTGGGCAGTACTTC.

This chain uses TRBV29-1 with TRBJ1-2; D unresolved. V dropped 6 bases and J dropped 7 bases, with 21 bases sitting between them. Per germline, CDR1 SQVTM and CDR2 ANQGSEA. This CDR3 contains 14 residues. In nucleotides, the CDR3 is TGCAGCGTCAAAAGGTCCACCTTTACTTCTGGCTACACCTTC. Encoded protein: CSVKRSTFTSGYTF. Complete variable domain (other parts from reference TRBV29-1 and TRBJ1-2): SAVISQKPSRDICQRGTSLTIQCQVDSQVTMMFWYRQQPGQSLTLIATANQGSEATYESGFVIDKFPISRPNLTFSTLTVSNMSPEDSSIYLCSVKRSTFTSGYTFGSGTRLTVV.

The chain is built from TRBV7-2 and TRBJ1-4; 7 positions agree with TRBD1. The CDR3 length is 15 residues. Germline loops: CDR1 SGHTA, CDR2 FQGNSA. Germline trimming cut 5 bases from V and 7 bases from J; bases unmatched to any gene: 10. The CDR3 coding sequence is TGTGCCAGCAGCCCACAACAGGGGAGGAGTGAAAAACTGTTTTTT. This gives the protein CASSPQQGRSEKLFF.

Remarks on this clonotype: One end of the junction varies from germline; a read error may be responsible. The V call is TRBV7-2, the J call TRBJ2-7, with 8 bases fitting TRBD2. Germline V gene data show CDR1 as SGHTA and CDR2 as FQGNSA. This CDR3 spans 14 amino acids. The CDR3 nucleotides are TGTGCCAGCAGTTTAGCGGGGACCTCCTACGAGCAGTACTTC. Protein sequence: CASSLAGTSYEQYF. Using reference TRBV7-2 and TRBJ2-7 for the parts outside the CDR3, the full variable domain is GAGVSQSPSNKVTEKGKDVELRCDPISGHTALYWYRQSLGQGLEFLIYFQGNSAPDKSGLPSDRFSAERTGGSVSTLTIQRTQQEDSAVYLCASSLAGTSYEQYFGPGTRLTVT.

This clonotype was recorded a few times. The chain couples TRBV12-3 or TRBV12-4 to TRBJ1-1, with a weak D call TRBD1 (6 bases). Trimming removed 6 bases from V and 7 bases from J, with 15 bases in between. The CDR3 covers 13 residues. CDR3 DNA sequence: TGTGCCAGCAGCCTCCCGGTACAGGGTGAAGCTTTCTTT. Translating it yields CASSLPVQGEAFF.

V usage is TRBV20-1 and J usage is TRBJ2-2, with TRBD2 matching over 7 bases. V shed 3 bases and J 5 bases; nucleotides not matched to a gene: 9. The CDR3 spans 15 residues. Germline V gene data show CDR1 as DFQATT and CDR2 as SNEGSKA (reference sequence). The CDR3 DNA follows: TGCAGTGCTAGCCCTGGACTAGGCTGGACCGGGGAGCTGTTTTTT. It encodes CSASPGLGWTGELFF.

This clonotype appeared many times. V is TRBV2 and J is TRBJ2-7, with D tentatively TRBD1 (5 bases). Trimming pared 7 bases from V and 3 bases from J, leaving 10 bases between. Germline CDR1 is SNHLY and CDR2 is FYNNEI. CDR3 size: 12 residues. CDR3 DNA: TGTGCCAGCACAGGGATGGACTACGAGCAGTACTTC. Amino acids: CASTGMDYEQYF.

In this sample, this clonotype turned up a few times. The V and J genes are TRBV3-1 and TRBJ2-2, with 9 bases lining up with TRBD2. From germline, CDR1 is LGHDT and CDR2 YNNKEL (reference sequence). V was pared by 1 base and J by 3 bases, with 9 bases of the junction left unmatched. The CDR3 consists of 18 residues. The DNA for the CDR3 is TGTGCCAGCAGCCAAGGTGTAGCGGGGGCGATATACACCGGGGAGCTGTTTTTT. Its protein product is CASSQGVAGAIYTGELFF.

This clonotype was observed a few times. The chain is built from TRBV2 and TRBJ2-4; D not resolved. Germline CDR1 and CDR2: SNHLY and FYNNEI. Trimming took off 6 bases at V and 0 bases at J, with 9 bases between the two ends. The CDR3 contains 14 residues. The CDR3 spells CASRTWTAKNIQYF. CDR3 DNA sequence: TGTGCCAGCAGGACTTGGACAGCCAAAAACATTCAGTACTTC.

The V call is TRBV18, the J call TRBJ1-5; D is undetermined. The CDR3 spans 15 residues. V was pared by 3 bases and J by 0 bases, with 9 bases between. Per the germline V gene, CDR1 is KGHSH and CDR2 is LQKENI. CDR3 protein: CASSPQWSSNQPQHF. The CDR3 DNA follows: TGTGCCAGCTCACCTCAGTGGTCTAGCAATCAGCCCCAGCATTTT.

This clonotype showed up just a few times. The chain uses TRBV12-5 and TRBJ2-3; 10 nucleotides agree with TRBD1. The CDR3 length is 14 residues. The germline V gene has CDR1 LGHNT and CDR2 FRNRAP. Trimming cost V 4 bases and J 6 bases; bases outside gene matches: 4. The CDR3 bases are TGTGCTAGTGGTTCGGGACAGGGGACCGATACGCAGTATTTT. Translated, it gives CASGSGQGTDTQYF.

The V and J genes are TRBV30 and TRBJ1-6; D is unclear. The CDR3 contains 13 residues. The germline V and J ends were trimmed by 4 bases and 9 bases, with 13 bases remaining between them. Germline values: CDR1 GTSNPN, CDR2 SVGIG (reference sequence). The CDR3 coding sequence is TGTGCCTGGACGAGGGTTGAGATTTCACCCCTCCACTTT. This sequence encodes CAWTRVEISPLHF.

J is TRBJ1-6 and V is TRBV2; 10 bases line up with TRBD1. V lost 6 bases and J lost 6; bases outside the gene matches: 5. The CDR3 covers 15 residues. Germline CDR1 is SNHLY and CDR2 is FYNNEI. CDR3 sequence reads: CASSERTGGNSPLHF. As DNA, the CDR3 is TGTGCCAGCAGCGAGCGGACAGGGGGTAATTCACCCCTCCACTTT.

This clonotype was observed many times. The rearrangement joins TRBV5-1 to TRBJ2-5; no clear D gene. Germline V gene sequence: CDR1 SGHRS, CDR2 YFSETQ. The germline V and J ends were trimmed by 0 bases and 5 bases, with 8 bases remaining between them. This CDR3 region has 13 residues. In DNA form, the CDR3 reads TGCGCCAGCAGCTTGGCGGTCGAGGAGACCCAGTACTTC. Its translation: CASSLAVEETQYF.

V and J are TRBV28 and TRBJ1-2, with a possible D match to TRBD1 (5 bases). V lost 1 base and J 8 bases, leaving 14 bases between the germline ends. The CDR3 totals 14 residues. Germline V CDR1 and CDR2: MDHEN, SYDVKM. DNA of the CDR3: TGTGCCAGCAGTTTATATGCGGGGGTAGAAGGCTACACCTTC. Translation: CASSLYAGVEGYTF.

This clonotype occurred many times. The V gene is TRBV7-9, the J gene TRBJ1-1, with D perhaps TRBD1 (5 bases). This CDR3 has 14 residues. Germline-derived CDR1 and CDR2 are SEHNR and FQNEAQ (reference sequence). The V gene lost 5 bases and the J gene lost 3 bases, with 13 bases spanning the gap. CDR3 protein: CASSPRLGDTEAFF. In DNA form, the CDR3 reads TGTGCCAGCAGCCCAAGGTTGGGGGACACTGAAGCTTTCTTT.

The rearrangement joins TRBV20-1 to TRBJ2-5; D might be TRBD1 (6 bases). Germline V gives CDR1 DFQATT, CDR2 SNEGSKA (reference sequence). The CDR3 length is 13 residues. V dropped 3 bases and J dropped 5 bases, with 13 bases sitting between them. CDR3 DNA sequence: TGCAGTGCTAGTCTTACAGGGTTGGAGACCCAGTACTTC. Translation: CSASLTGLETQYF.

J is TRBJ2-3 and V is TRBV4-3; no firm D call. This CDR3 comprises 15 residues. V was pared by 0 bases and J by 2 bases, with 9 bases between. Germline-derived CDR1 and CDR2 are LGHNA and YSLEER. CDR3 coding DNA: TGCGCCAGCAGCCAAGATCCTCGGGCCACAGATACGCAGTATTTT. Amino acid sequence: CASSQDPRATDTQYF.

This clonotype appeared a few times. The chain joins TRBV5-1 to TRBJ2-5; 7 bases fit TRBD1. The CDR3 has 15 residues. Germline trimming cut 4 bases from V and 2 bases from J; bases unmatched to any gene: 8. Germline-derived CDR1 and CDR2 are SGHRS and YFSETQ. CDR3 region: CASSQATGSQETQYF. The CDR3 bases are TGCGCCAGCAGCCAGGCGACAGGGTCGCAAGAGACCCAGTACTTC.

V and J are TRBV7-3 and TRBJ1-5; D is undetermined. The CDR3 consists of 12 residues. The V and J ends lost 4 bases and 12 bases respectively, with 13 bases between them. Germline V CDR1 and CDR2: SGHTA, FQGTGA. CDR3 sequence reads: CASSSDGMDQHF. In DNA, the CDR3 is TGTGCCAGCAGCTCAGACGGAATGGACCAGCATTTT.